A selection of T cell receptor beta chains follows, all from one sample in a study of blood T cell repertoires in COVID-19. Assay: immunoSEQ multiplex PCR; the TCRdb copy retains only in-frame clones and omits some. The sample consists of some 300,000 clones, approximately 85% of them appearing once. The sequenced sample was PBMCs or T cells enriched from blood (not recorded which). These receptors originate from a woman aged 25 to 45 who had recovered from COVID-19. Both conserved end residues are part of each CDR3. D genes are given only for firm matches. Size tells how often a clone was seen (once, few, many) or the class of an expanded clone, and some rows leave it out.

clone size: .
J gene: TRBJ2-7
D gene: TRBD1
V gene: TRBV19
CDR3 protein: CASSISTGVVAEQYF
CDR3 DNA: TGTGCCAGTAGTATATCCACAGGGGTGGTTGCTGAGCAGTACTTC

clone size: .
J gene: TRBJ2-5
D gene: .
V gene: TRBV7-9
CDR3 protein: CASSLAQGIRETQYF
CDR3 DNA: TGTGCCAGCAGCTTAGCTCAGGGGATCAGGGAGACCCAGTACTTC

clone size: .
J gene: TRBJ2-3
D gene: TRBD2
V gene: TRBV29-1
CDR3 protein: CSVPPVGGGTDTQYF
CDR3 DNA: TGCAGCGTTCCGCCGGTGGGAGGGGGCACAGATACGCAGTATTTT

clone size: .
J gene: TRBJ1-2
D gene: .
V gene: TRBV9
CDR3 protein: CASSPWGGTNYGYTF
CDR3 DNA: TGTGCCAGCAGCCCCTGGGGGGGTACTAACTATGGCTACACCTTC

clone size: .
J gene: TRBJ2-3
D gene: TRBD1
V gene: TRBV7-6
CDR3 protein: CASSSLGTGGADTQYF
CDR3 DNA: TGTGCCAGCAGCTCACTTGGGACAGGGGGCGCTGATACGCAGTATTTT

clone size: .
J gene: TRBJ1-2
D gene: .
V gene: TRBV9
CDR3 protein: CASGFGGPAFNYGYTF
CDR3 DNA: TGTGCCAGCGGATTTGGAGGGCCGGCCTTTAACTATGGCTACACCTTC

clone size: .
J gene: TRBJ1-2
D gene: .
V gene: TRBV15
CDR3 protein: CATSESRYMEGYTF
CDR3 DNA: TGTGCCACCAGCGAGAGTCGCTATATGGAGGGCTACACCTTC

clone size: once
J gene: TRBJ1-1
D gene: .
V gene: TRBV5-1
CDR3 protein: CASSLDPRNTEAFF
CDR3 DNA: TGCGCCAGCAGCTTGGATCCCCGGAACACTGAAGCTTTCTTT

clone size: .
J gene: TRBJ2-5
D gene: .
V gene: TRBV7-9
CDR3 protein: CASSFGVGAFETQYF
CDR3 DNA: TGTGCCAGCAGCTTTGGTGTGGGAGCTTTTGAGACCCAGTACTTC

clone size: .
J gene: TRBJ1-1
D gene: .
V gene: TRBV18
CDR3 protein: CASSSLPRENTEAFF
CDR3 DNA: TGTGCCAGCTCGTCGCTTCCCCGGGAGAACACTGAAGCTTTCTTT

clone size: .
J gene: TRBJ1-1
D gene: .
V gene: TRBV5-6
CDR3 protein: CASSLATALLVTEAFF
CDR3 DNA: TGTGCCAGCAGCTTGGCGACAGCTCTATTGGTCACTGAAGCTTTCTTT

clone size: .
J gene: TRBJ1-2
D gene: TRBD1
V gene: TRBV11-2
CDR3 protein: CASSARGSGTGGNGYTF
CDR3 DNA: TGTGCCAGCAGCGCCCGGGGCTCCGGGACAGGGGGCAATGGCTACACCTTC

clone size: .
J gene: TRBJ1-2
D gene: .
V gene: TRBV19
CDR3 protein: CASSPVQGNLNYGYTF
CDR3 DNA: TGTGCCAGTAGTCCTGTGCAGGGCAATTTAAACTATGGCTACACCTTC

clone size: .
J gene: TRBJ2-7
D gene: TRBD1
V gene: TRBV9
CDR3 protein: CASSVVGTGETYEQYF
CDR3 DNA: TGTGCCAGCAGCGTAGTCGGGACAGGGGAGACCTACGAGCAGTACTTC

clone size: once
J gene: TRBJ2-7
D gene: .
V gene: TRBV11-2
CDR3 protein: CVSSFYGQTPHYEQYF
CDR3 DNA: TGTGTCAGCAGCTTCTACGGACAGACACCCCACTACGAGCAGTACTTC

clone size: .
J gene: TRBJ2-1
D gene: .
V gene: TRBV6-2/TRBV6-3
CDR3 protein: CASSPFSDEQFF
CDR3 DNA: TGTGCCAGCAGCCCCTTTTCTGATGAGCAGTTCTTC

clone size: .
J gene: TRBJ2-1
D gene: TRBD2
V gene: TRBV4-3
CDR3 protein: CASSQDSGLAGVNEQFF
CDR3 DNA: TGCGCCAGCAGCCAAGATTCGGGACTAGCGGGGGTAAATGAGCAGTTCTTC

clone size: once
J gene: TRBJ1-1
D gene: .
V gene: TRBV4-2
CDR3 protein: CASSPRGREINTEAFF
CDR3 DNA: TGTGCCAGCAGCCCTCGGGGTCGCGAGATAAACACTGAAGCTTTCTTT

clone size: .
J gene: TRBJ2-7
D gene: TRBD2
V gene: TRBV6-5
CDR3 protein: CASSFFSGSGYEQYF
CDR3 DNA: TGTGCCAGCAGTTTCTTTAGCGGGAGTGGATACGAGCAGTACTTC

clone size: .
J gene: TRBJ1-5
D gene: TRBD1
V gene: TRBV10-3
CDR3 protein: CAAGQGNQPQHF
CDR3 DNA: TGTGCCGCGGGACAGGGGAATCAGCCCCAGCATTTT

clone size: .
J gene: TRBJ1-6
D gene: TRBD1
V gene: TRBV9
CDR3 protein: CASSVAGTGSSPLHF
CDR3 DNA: TGTGCCAGCAGCGTAGCCGGGACAGGGTCCTCACCCCTCCACTTT

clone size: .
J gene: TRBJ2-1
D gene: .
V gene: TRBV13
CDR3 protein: CASSLQLEQFF
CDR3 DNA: TGTGCCAGCAGCTTACAGTTAGAGCAGTTCTTC

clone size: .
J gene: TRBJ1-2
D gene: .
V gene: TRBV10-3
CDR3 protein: CAISESGGRGYYGYTF
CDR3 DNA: TGTGCCATCAGTGAGTCCGGGGGACGGGGCTACTATGGCTACACCTTC

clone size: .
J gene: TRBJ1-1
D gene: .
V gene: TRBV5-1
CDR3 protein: CASSPHGGLMNTEAFF
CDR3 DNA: TGCGCCAGCAGCCCCCACGGAGGATTGATGAACACTGAAGCTTTCTTT

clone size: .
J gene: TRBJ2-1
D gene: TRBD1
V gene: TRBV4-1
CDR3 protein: CASSPRGEGGWYNEQFF
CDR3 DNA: TGCGCCAGCAGCCCCCGCGGTGAAGGGGGCTGGTACAATGAGCAGTTCTTC

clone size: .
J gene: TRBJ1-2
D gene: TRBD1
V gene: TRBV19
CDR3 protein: CASSMGQGNGYTF
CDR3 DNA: TGTGCCAGTAGTATGGGACAGGGGAATGGCTACACCTTC

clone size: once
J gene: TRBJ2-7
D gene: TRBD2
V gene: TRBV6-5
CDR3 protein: CASKRTSGLYEQYF
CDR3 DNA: TGTGCCAGCAAAAGGACTAGCGGGCTCTACGAGCAGTACTTC

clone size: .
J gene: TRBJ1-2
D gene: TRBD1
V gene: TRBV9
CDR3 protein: CASSEAPEGAFYGYTF
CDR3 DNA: TGTGCCAGCAGCGAGGCCCCCGAGGGGGCTTTCTATGGCTACACCTTC

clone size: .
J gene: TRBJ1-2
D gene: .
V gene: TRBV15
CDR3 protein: CATSTTREGLGYTF
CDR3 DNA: TGTGCCACCAGCACCACTAGAGAGGGTCTAGGCTACACCTTC

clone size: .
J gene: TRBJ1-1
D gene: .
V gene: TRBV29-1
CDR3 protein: CSGEENTEAFF
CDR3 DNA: TGCAGCGGGGAGGAGAACACTGAAGCTTTCTTT

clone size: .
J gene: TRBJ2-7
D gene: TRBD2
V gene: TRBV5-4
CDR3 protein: CAIGKAGLDSYEQYF
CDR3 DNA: TGTGCCATCGGCAAGGCGGGACTAGACTCCTACGAGCAGTACTTC

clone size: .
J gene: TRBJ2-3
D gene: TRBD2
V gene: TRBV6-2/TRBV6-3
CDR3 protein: CASSHNSGRGSGTDTQYF
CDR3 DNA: TGTGCCAGCAGCCATAATAGCGGGAGGGGGTCTGGCACAGATACGCAGTATTTT

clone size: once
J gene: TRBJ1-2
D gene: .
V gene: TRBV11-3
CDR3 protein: CASDEGLGHGYTF
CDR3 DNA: TGTGCCAGCGACGAAGGACTGGGCCATGGCTACACCTTC

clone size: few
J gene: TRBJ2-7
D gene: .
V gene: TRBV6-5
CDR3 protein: CASTREREGEQYF
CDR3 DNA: TGTGCCAGTACCAGGGAAAGGGAAGGCGAGCAGTACTTC

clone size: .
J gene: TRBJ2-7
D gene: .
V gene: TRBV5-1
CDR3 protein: CASSLGGTYEQYF
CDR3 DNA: TGCGCCAGCAGCTTAGGAGGAACCTACGAGCAGTACTTC

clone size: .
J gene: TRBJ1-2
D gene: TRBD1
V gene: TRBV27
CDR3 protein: CASSPRTGNGYTF
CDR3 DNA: TGTGCCAGCAGTCCAAGGACAGGGAATGGCTACACCTTC

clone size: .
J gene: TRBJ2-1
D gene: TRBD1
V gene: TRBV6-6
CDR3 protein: CATGQGARGIEQFF
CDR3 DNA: TGTGCCACCGGACAGGGGGCGCGAGGAATTGAGCAGTTCTTC

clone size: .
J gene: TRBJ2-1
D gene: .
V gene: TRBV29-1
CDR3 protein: CTGGRVNNEQFF
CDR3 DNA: TGCACCGGGGGGCGGGTAAACAATGAGCAGTTCTTC

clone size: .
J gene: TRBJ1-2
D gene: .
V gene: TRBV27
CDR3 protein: CASSLQGYGYTF
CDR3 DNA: TGTGCCAGCAGTCTCCAGGGGTATGGCTACACCTTC

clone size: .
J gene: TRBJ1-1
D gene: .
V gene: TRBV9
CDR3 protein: CASSVVADLNTEAFF
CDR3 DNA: TGTGCCAGCAGCGTAGTGGCAGACTTGAACACTGAAGCTTTCTTT

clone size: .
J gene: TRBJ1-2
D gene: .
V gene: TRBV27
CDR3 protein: CASSQGLRGNGYTF
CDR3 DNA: TGTGCCAGCAGTCAAGGGTTAAGGGGTAATGGCTACACCTTC

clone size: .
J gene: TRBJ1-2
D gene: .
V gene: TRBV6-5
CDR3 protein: CASTGDIILGYTF
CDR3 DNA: TGTGCCAGCACCGGGGATATTATCCTGGGCTACACCTTC

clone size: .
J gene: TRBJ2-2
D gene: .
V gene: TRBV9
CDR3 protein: CASSVASNTGELFF
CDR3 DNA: TGTGCCAGCAGCGTAGCTAGTAACACCGGGGAGCTGTTTTTT

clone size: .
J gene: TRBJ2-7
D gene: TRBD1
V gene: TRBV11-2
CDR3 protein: CASSLGDSKRGPAEQYF
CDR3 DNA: TGTGCCAGCAGCTTAGGGGACAGCAAAAGGGGACCTGCCGAGCAGTACTTC